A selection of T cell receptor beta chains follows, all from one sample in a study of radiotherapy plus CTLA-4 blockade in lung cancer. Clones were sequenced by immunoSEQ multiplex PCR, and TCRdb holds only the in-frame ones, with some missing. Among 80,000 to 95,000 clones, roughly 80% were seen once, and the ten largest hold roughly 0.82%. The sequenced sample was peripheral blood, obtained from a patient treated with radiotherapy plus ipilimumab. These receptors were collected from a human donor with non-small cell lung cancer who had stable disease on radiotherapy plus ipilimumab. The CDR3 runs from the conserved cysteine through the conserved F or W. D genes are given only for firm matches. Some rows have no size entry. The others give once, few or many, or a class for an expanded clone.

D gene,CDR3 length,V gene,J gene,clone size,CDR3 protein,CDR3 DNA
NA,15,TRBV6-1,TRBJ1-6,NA,CATLYMRGYNSPLHF,TGTGCCACCCTCTATATGAGGGGCTATAATTCACCCCTCCACTTT
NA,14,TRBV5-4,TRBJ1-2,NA,CASSPPGVRYGYTF,TGTGCCAGCAGCCCACCAGGGGTCCGCTATGGCTACACCTTC
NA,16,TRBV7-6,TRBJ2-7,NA,CASSLDASVEVYEQYF,TGTGCCAGCAGCTTAGATGCTAGCGTTGAAGTCTACGAGCAGTACTTC
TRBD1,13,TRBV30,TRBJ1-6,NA,CAWTGQGISPLHF,TGTGCCTGGACGGGACAGGGCATTTCACCCCTCCACTTT
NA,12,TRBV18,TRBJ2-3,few,CASSPYTDTQYF,TGTGCCAGCTCACCGTACACAGATACGCAGTATTTT
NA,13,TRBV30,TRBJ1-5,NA,CAWSAGPNQPQHF,TGTGCCTGGAGTGCCGGTCCTAATCAGCCCCAGCATTTT
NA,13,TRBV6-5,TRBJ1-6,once,CASSRVASNPLHF,TGTGCCAGCAGTAGGGTAGCATCAAACCCCCTCCACTTT
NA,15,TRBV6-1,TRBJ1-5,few,CASSDYSFSNQPQHF,TGTGCCAGCAGTGATTACAGCTTTAGCAATCAGCCCCAGCATTTT
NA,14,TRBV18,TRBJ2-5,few,CASSPPGDRETQYF,TGTGCCAGCTCACCACCGGGGGACCGAGAGACCCAGTACTTC
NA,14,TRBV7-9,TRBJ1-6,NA,CASNPGQDNSPLHF,TGTGCCAGCAACCCCGGACAAGATAATTCACCCCTCCACTTT
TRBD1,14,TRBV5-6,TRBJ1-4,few,CASSFGQGNEKLFF,TGTGCCAGCAGCTTTGGACAGGGGAATGAAAAACTGTTTTTT
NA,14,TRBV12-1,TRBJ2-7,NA,CASSFGNPTYEQYF,TGTGCCAGCAGCTTTGGGAACCCCACCTACGAGCAGTACTTC
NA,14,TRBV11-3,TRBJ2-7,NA,CASSRRGNTNEQYF,TGTGCCAGCAGCCGGAGGGGGAATACGAACGAGCAGTACTTC
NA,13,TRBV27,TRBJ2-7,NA,CASSIGLPYEQYF,TGTGCCAGCAGTATAGGACTACCCTACGAGCAGTACTTC
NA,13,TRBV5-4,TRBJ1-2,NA,CASRVGGNYGYTF,TGTGCCAGCAGAGTGGGAGGTAACTATGGCTACACCTTC
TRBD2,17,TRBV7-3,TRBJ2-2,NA,CASSASGTSGRSGELFF,TGTGCCAGCAGCGCATCCGGGACTAGCGGGAGAAGCGGGGAGCTGTTTTTT
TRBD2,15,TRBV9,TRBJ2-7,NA,CASSVEASGIYEQYF,TGTGCCAGCAGCGTAGAGGCTAGCGGGATTTACGAGCAGTACTTC
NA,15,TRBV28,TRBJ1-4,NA,CASSFGWGTNEKLFF,TGTGCCAGCAGTTTTGGGTGGGGGACTAATGAAAAACTGTTTTTT
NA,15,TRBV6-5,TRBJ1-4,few,CASSYSAATNEKLFF,TGTGCCAGCAGTTACTCAGCCGCAACTAATGAAAAACTGTTTTTT
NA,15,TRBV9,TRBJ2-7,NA,CASSPRLATSYEQYF,TGTGCCAGCAGCCCCCGACTGGCGACGTCCTACGAGCAGTACTTC
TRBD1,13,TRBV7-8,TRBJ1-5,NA,CASKGARDQPQHF,TGTGCCAGCAAGGGGGCTCGGGATCAGCCCCAGCATTTT
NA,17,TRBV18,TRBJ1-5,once,CASSRTGPASGNQPQHF,TGTGCCAGCTCACGCACAGGGCCTGCCTCGGGCAATCAGCCCCAGCATTTT
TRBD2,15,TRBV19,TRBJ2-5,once,CASSIASGRKETQYF,TGTGCCAGTAGTATAGCTAGCGGGAGAAAAGAGACCCAGTACTTC
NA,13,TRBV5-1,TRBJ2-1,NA,CASSSASGNEQFF,TGCGCCAGCAGCTCGGCTAGTGGAAATGAGCAGTTCTTC
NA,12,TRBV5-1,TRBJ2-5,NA,CASSLGEETQYF,TGCGCCAGCAGCTTGGGAGAAGAGACCCAGTACTTC
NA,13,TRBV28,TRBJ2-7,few,CASSPQRRYEQYF,TGTGCCAGCAGCCCCCAACGGCGCTACGAGCAGTACTTC
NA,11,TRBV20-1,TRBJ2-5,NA,CSAPPMETQYF,TGCAGTGCCCCGCCAATGGAGACCCAGTACTTC
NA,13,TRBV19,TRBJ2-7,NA,CASSVSRSYEQYF,TGTGCCAGTAGCGTCAGCCGCTCCTACGAGCAGTACTTC
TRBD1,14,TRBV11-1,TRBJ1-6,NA,CASSRRDSNSPLHF,TGTGCCAGCAGCCGAAGGGACAGCAATTCACCCCTCCACTTT
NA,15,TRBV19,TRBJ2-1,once,CASSLTGGSPTEQFF,TGTGCCAGTAGCCTTACAGGTGGCTCTCCCACTGAGCAGTTCTTC
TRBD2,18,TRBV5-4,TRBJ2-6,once,CASSLGLAALSGANVLTF,TGTGCCAGCAGCTTGGGTCTAGCGGCCCTCTCTGGGGCCAACGTCCTGACTTTC
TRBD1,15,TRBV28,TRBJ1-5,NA,CASRPTGVSNQPQHF,TGTGCCAGCAGACCAACAGGGGTTAGCAATCAGCCCCAGCATTTT
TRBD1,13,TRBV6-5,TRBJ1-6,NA,CASSYQGGSPLHF,TGTGCCAGCAGTTACCAGGGGGGATCACCCCTCCACTTT
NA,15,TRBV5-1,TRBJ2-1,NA,CASSLVGADYNEQFF,TGCGCCAGCAGCTTGGTAGGGGCAGACTACAATGAGCAGTTCTTC
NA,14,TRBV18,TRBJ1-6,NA,CASSPEGYTSPLHF,TGTGCCAGCTCACCAGAAGGGTATACTTCACCCCTCCACTTT
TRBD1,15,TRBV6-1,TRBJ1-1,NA,CASSQGQGPNTEAFF,TGTGCCAGCAGTCAGGGACAGGGCCCGAACACTGAAGCTTTCTTT
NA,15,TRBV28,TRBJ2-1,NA,CASAAAGEPYNEQFF,TGTGCCAGCGCAGCCGCAGGGGAACCCTACAATGAGCAGTTCTTC
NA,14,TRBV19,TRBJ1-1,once,CASRPLSRGTEAFF,TGTGCCAGTAGGCCTCTTTCCAGGGGCACTGAAGCTTTCTTT
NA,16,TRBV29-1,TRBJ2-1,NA,CSVEDPRPTTYNEQFF,TGCAGCGTTGAAGATCCGAGACCGACCACTTACAATGAGCAGTTCTTC
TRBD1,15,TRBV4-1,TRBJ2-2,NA,CASRATGTGSGELFF,TGCGCCAGCAGAGCGACCGGGACAGGGTCCGGGGAGCTGTTTTTT
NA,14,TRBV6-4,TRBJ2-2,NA,CASRLRAGTGELFF,TGTGCCAGCAGGCTCAGGGCGGGCACCGGGGAGCTGTTTTTT
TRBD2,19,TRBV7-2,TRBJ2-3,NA,CASSHDGTSGGLSTDTQYF,TGTGCCAGCAGCCATGACGGGACTAGCGGGGGGCTAAGCACAGATACGCAGTATTTT
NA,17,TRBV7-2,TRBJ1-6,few,CASSLAVRSSYNSPLHF,TGTGCCAGCAGCTTAGCGGTCAGATCCTCCTATAATTCACCCCTCCACTTT
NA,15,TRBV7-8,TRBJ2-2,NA,CASRTRERPTGELFF,TGTGCCAGCAGGACTCGCGAACGACCCACCGGGGAGCTGTTTTTT
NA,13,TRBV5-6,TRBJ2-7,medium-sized,CASSFEGRGEQYF,TGTGCCAGCAGCTTTGAGGGTAGAGGCGAGCAGTACTTC
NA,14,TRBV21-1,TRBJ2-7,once,CASWEQQEIYEQYF,TGTGCCAGCTGGGAGCAACAGGAGATATACGAGCAGTACTTC
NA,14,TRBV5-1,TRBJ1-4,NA,CASSPSGRNEKLFF,TGCGCCAGCAGCCCTTCAGGACGAAATGAAAAACTGTTTTTT
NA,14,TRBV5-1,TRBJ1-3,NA,CASSSDRSSNTIYF,TGCGCCAGCAGTTCTGACAGGTCCTCCAACACCATATATTTT
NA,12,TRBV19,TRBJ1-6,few,CASSIRGSPLHF,TGTGCCAGTAGTATTCGGGGTTCACCCCTCCACTTT
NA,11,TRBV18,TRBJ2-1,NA,CASSRYNEQFF,TGTGCCAGCTCACGTTACAATGAGCAGTTCTTC
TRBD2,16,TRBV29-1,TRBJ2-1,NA,CSGYGTSGSSYNEQFF,TGCAGCGGGTACGGGACTAGCGGAAGCTCCTACAATGAGCAGTTCTTC
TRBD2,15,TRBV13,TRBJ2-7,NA,CASSGRGFALYEQYF,TGTGCCAGCAGCGGGCGGGGGTTCGCCCTCTACGAGCAGTACTTC
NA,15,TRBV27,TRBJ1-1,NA,CASSLSGTVNTEAFF,TGTGCCAGCAGTTTATCAGGGACGGTGAACACTGAAGCTTTCTTT
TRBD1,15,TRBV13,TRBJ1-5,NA,CASSLGRGHYQPQHF,TGTGCCAGCAGCTTAGGCAGGGGGCATTATCAGCCCCAGCATTTT
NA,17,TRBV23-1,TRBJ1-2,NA,CASSQAKGRPSNYGYTF,TGCGCCAGCAGTCAGGCGAAGGGACGGCCGTCTAACTATGGCTACACCTTC
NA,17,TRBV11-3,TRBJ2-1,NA,CASSLDLAPGHLNEQFF,TGTGCCAGCAGCTTAGACTTAGCACCGGGACACCTCAATGAGCAGTTCTTC
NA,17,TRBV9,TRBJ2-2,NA,CASSVVRGAANTGELFF,TGTGCCAGCAGCGTAGTGCGCGGGGCCGCGAACACCGGGGAGCTGTTTTTT
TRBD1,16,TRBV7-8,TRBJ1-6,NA,CASSLVAGQGISPLHF,TGTGCCAGCAGCTTAGTTGCGGGACAGGGTATCTCACCCCTCCACTTT
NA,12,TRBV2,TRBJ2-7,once,CASSEAQVEQYF,TGTGCCAGCAGTGAAGCGCAGGTCGAGCAGTACTTC
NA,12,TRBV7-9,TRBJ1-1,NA,CASSFYNTEAFF,TGTGCCAGCAGCTTCTACAACACTGAAGCTTTCTTT